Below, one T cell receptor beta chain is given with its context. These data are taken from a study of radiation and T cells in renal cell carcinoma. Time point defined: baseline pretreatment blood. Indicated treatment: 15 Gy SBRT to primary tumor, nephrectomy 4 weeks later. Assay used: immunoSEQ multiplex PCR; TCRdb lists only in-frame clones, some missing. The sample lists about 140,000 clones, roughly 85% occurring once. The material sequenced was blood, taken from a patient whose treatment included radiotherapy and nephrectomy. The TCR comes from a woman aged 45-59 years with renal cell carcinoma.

Here the CDR3 DNA reads TGTGCCAGTAGTATAGGGGAGACAGCTTCCTACGAGCAGTACTTC. It translates to CASSIGETASYEQYF. This sequence joins TRBV19 and TRBJ2-7; D may correspond to TRBD1 or TRBD2 (5 bases each). The CDR3 spans 15 residues. Germline CDR1 and CDR2: LNHDA and SQIVND (reference sequence). The V and J ends lost 1 base and 1 base respectively, with 11 bases between them.